This note documents a single T cell receptor (beta chain) sequence. People in the exposed group encountered a COVID-19 case within 2 weeks before entering the study. Germline loops: CDR1 MNHEY, CDR2 SVGEGT. Germline trimming cut 6 bases from V and 5 bases from J; bases unmatched to any gene: 10. This CDR3 comprises 15 residues. This specimen belongs to a study of blood T cell repertoires in COVID-19. Study-wide context: The origin of the acute and convalescent COVID-19 samples was the United States, Italy and Spain.

Some clones are missing from TCRdb's copy, which holds only in-frame ones; the method was immunoSEQ multiplex PCR. The sample has 150,000 to 200,000 clones; over 80% are singletons. The sequenced material came from PBMCs or T cells enriched from blood (not recorded which). The TCR was taken from a woman in her twenties or thirties who had been exposed to COVID-19. V gene TRBV6-2 or TRBV6-3 combines with J gene TRBJ2-5, with TRBD1 identical over 9 bases. The CDR3 DNA reads TGTGCCAGCAGCCAGGGACAGGGAGAGGGGGAGACCCAGTACTTC. This encodes CASSQGQGEGETQYF.